This TCR beta chain emerged from a study of T cells expressing NK-cell markers. Study-wide background: Out of eight donors sequenced, seven tested HCMV-seropositive and the remaining one seronegative.

TCRdb reprocessed the 5' RACE reads and stores each CDR3 protein as one record, lacking DNA. The table lists about 460,000 distinct CDR3 sequences. Germline V gene sequence: CDR1 SQVTM, CDR2 ANQGSEA. The CDR3 is 14 residues long. As for this clonotype: No antigen is known for it.

Points from the study as a whole: Of the CD8+ T cells in about 6 donors, 1.0-7.0% belonged to dominant NKG2C+ clonotypes. In several donors, these clonotypes also led the CD3+CD56-NKG2C+ fraction.

Sequencing input: blood T cells: a sorted CD56 or NKG2C T cell subset, CD4+ or CD8+ T cells, or bulk PBMC T cells (not recorded which). The clonotype comes from a woman in her forties or fifties in good health. The genes are TRBV29-1 and TRBJ2-5; TCRdb calls TRBD1, which cannot be checked without DNA. CDR3 region: CSGAGSGRQETQYF.